There are a few counts of the clone carrying this T cell receptor (beta chain). What it binds is unknown. CDR1 and CDR2 (germline): DFQATT, SNEGSKA (reference sequence). The CDR3 has 16 residues. Trimming cost V 3 bases and J 0 bases, with 14 bases left between them. Aged roughly 6 to 90, donors were systemically healthy Caucasians from Russia. The sample, 7.5 to 10 milliliters of peripheral blood, was drawn from each donor. This sample stems from a study of blood T cells in healthy people across ages. For the second PCR, which ran for roughly 6 to 12 cycles, a sample-barcoded 5' primer and a J-beta primer mix were used. TCRdb reprocessed the 5' RACE reads via MiXCR and lists one record per CDR3 protein. The table records more than 1.4 million distinct CDR3 sequences, around two fifths of them present only once. The study, taken as a whole, reports: Long-lived donors exceeded aged donors in naive CD4+ cells and diversity. Naive and antigen-experienced cells were not separated, limiting conclusive comparison.

The clonotype originates from a woman younger than 30 in good health. Sequencing was performed on blood. The chain joins TRBV20-1 to TRBJ2-2; perhaps TRBD2 as D (6 bases). The CDR3 spells CSARRLAATNTGELFF. DNA for the CDR3: TGCAGTGCTAGGCGGTTAGCGGCCACGAACACCGGGGAGCTGTTTTTT.